The present T cell receptor (beta chain) was sequenced within a study of T cells in Graves' hyperthyroidism and ophthalmopathy. The investigators amplified TCR beta CDR3 regions from RNA transcripts. First-round RT-PCR with HTBI primers amplified the TCR CDR3 region. TCRdb recomputed calls from the multiplex PCR reads with MiXCR, one row per CDR3 protein. Of around 570,000 distinct CDR3 sequences listed, 15% to 20% are singletons. V lost 4 bases, J lost 0 bases, and 4 bases stayed unmatched. Germline loops: CDR1 KGHSH, CDR2 LQKENI. CDR3 length: 16 residues. Sequencing input: blood. The chain combines TRBV18 with TRBJ1-5; 9 bases align to TRBD1. This clonotype was obtained from a middle-aged man with Graves' ophthalmopathy. CDR3 DNA sequence: TGTGCCAGCTCACTTCGGACAGGGGCTAGCAATCAGCCCCAGCATTTT. Translating it yields CASSLRTGASNQPQHF.